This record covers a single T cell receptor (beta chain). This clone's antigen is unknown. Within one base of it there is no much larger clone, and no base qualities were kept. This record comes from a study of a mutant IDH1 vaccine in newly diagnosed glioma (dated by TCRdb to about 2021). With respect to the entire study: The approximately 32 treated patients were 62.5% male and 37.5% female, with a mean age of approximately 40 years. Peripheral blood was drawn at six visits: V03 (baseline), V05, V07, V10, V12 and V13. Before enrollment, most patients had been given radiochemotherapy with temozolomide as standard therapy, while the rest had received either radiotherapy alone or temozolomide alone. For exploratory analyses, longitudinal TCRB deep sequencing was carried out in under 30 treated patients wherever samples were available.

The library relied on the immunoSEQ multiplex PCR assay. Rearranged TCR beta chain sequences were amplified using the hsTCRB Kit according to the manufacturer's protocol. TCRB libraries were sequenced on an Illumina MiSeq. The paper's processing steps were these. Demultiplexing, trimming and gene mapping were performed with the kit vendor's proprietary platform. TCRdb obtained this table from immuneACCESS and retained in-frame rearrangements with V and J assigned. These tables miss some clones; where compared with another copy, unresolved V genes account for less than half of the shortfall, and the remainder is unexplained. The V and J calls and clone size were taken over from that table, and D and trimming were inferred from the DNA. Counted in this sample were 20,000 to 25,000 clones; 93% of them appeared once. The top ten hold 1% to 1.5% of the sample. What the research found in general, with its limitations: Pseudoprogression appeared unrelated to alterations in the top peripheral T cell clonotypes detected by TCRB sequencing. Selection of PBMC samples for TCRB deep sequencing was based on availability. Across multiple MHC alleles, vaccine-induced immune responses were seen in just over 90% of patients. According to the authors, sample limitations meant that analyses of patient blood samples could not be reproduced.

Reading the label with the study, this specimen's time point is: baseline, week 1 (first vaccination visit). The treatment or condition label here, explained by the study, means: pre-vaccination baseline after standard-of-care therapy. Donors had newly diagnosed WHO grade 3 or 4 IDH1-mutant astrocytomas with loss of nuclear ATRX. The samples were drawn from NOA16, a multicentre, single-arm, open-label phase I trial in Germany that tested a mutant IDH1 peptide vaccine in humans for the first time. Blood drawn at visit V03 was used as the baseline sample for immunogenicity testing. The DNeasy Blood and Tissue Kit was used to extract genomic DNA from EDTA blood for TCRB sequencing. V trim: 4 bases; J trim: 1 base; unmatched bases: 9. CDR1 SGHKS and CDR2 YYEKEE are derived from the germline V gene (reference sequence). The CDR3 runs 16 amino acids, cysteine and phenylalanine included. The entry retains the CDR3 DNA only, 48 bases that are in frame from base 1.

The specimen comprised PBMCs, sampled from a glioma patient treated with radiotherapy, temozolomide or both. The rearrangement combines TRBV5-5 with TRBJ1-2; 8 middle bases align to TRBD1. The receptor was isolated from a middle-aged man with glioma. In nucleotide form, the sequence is TGTGCCAGCAGCCTCACCGGGACAGGTCGTAACTATGGCTACACCTTC. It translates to CASSLTGTGRNYGYTF.